This TCR beta chain was retrieved from a study of shared clonotypes between healthy human individuals. V dropped 5 bases and J dropped 8; count of bases not matched to a gene: 15. The length of the CDR3 is 16 residues. CDR1 and CDR2 from the germline V gene are SGHAT and FQNNGV. CD45RO negativity and positive selection for CCR7 defined naive CD8 cells, a population that excluded terminally differentiated effector memory CD45RA+ cells. Sequenced by immunoSEQ multiplex PCR; TCRdb stores in-frame clones only, minus some. Of approximately 650,000 clones listed, around 95% are singletons. The source material was naive CD8+ T cells sorted from blood. The rearrangement uses TRBV11-2 and TRBJ2-1; 7 bases line up with TRBD2. The sequence was obtained from a woman aged 30 to 39 in good health. In DNA, the CDR3 is TGTGCCAGCAGCCCTGATGGACGGACTAGTATTTATGAGCAGTTCTTC. Translation: CASSPDGRTSIYEQFF. Looking up the rest from reference TRBV11-2 and TRBJ2-1 gives the full variable domain: EAGVAQSPRYKIIEKRQSVAFWCNPISGHATLYWYQQILGQGPKLLIQFQNNGVVDDSQLPKDRFSAERLKGVDSTLKIQPAKLEDSAVYLCASSPDGRTSIYEQFFGPGTRLTVL.